The rows below give T cell receptor beta chains drawn from one sample of a study of blood T cell repertoires in COVID-19. The data were produced by immunoSEQ multiplex PCR, yet TCRdb's version contains in-frame clones alone and is incomplete. The sample holds some 520,000 clones, approximately 92% seen once. Sequenced material: peripheral blood. The receptors originated from a man aged 18 to 30 with COVID-19, enrolled during active disease. CDR3s include the opening cysteine and the closing phenylalanine or tryptophan.

CDR3 protein: CASSFDRDRANTGELFF
J gene: TRBJ2-2
V gene: TRBV7-2

CDR3 protein: CASREAGRVSNQPQHF
J gene: TRBJ1-5
V gene: TRBV2

CDR3 protein: CASSQTEREAYEQYF
J gene: TRBJ2-7
V gene: TRBV4-2

CDR3 protein: CASSYSTGRETQYF
J gene: TRBJ2-5
V gene: TRBV6-2/TRBV6-3

CDR3 protein: CASRRGLDNSPLHF
J gene: TRBJ1-6
V gene: TRBV2

CDR3 protein: CASRNPLGVEQYF
J gene: TRBJ2-7
V gene: TRBV6-6

CDR3 protein: CASRAQDVLTF
J gene: TRBJ2-6
V gene: TRBV28

CDR3 protein: CASSAGWGSPLHF
J gene: TRBJ1-6
V gene: TRBV9

CDR3 protein: CASSAQGSRRWETQYF
J gene: TRBJ2-5
V gene: TRBV27

CDR3 protein: CASSPRGLLGSTDTQYF
J gene: TRBJ2-3
V gene: TRBV2

CDR3 protein: CASSDPGMGLYEQYF
J gene: TRBJ2-7
V gene: TRBV28

CDR3 protein: CASSLQGLNEQYF
J gene: TRBJ2-7
V gene: TRBV12-3/TRBV12-4

CDR3 protein: CASSPGLTNYGYTF
J gene: TRBJ1-2
V gene: TRBV3-1/TRBV3-2

CDR3 protein: CASGLGTTSGSEDEQFF
J gene: TRBJ2-1
V gene: TRBV12-5